The 27 T cell receptor beta chains below come from one sample, sequenced in a study of chemoradiotherapy in HPV16-positive cancers. Assay: immunoSEQ multiplex PCR; the TCRdb copy retains only in-frame clones and omits some. The table has around 33,000 clones, approximately 89% seen once. Material: blood, obtained from a patient who underwent chemoradiotherapy. These receptors were obtained from a human donor with HPV-associated anogenital cancer.

The chain carries TRBV28 and TRBJ1-4, with D possibly being TRBD1 (5 bases). Germline V CDR1 and CDR2: MDHEN, SYDVKM. The V and J ends lost 1 base and 10 bases respectively, with 19 bases between them. The CDR3 covers 16 residues. In DNA, the CDR3 is TGTGCCAGCAGTTTATTACAGGCTATCAACGGAGGAAAACTGTTTTTT. It codes for CASSLLQAINGGKLFF.

The chain combines TRBV6-4 with TRBJ2-1; no clear D gene. The V gene lost 4 bases and the J gene lost 6 bases, with 13 bases spanning the gap. This CDR3 region has 14 residues. CDR1 MRHNA and CDR2 SNTAGT come from the germline V gene. CDR3 amino acids: CASSASGFINEQFF. In DNA form, the CDR3 reads TGTGCCAGCAGTGCTAGTGGCTTCATCAATGAGCAGTTCTTC.

In its sample, this clone was seen once. This chain uses TRBV6-5 with TRBJ1-2, with 7 bases identical to TRBD1. The CDR3 totals 14 residues. CDR1 is MNHEY, CDR2 SVGAGI, per germline. The J segment lost 0 bases and the V segment lost 6 bases, leaving 4 bases of the junction unmatched. In DNA form, the CDR3 reads TGTGCCAGCAGGCACAGGGGTTCTAACTATGGCTACACCTTC. Protein product: CASRHRGSNYGYTF.

The rearrangement links TRBV2 to TRBJ2-2, with D possibly matching TRBD1 (5 bases). V dropped 7 bases and J dropped 5 bases, with 14 bases sitting between them. This CDR3 region has 14 residues. The V gene's germline CDR1 is SNHLY and CDR2 FYNNEI. CDR3 DNA sequence: TGTGCCAGCATGGGTCAGGGTGGGACCGGGGAGCTGTTTTTT. Encoded protein: CASMGQGGTGELFF.

This clone was counted a single time. The rearrangement links TRBV5-1 to TRBJ1-4; possibly TRBD1 for D (5 bases). The CDR3 contains 14 residues. Trimming cost V 2 bases and J 8 bases, with 13 bases left between them. Germline lookup yields CDR1 SGHRS and CDR2 YFSETQ. CDR3 sequence (DNA): TGCGCCAGCAGCTTTCAAGGGGCTGGGGAAAAACTGTTTTTT. As protein: CASSFQGAGEKLFF.

The J gene is TRBJ2-3, the V gene TRBV5-3, with 7 bases that match TRBD1. TRBV5-3 has ORF status, its function being uncertain. The junction had 13 bases not matched to a gene; V was cut back by 0 bases and J by 3 bases. There are 18 residues in the CDR3. This chain's CDR3 is CARSLAPRSGRGTDTQYF. As DNA, the CDR3 is TGTGCCAGAAGCTTGGCCCCCAGATCGGGCAGGGGGACAGATACGCAGTATTTT.

V usage is TRBV2 and J usage is TRBJ1-1, with a possible D match to TRBD1 (5 bases). Looked up from germline, CDR1 is SNHLY and CDR2 is FYNNEI. V shed 5 bases and J shed 2 bases, with 12 bases lying between them. The CDR3 has 14 residues. The CDR3 DNA reads TGTGCCAGCAGTTGGCAGGGTAGTAACACTGAAGCTTTCTTT. Its translation is CASSWQGSNTEAFF.

The chain uses TRBV7-2 and TRBJ1-2; TRBD1 aligns across 8 bases. Per the germline V gene, CDR1 is SGHTA and CDR2 is FQGNSA. With 5 bases clipped from V and 2 bases from J, the junction kept 10 bases outside the gene matches. The CDR3 covers 16 residues. CDR3 in amino acids: CASSLTRTGQNYGYTF. Here the CDR3 DNA reads TGTGCCAGCAGCCTAACCCGGACAGGGCAGAACTATGGCTACACCTTC. The full variable domain, in which reference TRBV7-2 and TRBJ1-2 provide the parts outside the CDR3, is GAGVSQSPSNKVTEKGKDVELRCDPISGHTALYWYRQSLGQGLEFLIYFQGNSAPDKSGLPSDRFSAERTGGSVSTLTIQRTQQEDSAVYLCASSLTRTGQNYGYTFGSGTRLTVV.

In DNA, the CDR3 is TGCAGCGTTGACGTCGGTGGGGGCAATCAGCCCCAGCATTTT. It codes for CSVDVGGGNQPQHF. The V call is TRBV29-1, the J call TRBJ1-5; D ambiguous. The CDR3 has 14 residues. V was clipped by 3 bases and J by 2 bases, with 11 bases between them. Germline CDR1 reads SQVTM; CDR2 reads ANQGSEA.

The V and J genes are TRBV4-1 and TRBJ2-3, with 9 bases that match TRBD2. Looked up from germline, CDR1 is MGHRA and CDR2 is YSYEKL. Trimming at V came to 3 bases and at J to 2 bases, leaving 6 bases not matched to a gene. The CDR3 covers 16 residues. This CDR3 reads CASSQLSSGDTDTQYF. DNA for the CDR3: TGCGCCAGCAGCCAGCTCTCTAGCGGGGACACAGATACGCAGTATTTT.

The J gene is TRBJ2-5, the V gene TRBV5-1, with 8 bases that match TRBD1. Germline V lookup: CDR1 SGHRS, CDR2 YFSETQ. The CDR3 loop spans 15 amino acids. Losses at the gene ends were 0 bases for V and 4 bases for J; bases not matched to a gene: 5. The CDR3: CASSLGNTGGETQYF. The CDR3 DNA reads as TGCGCCAGCAGCTTGGGAAATACAGGGGGAGAGACCCAGTACTTC.

The chain combines TRBV5-1 with TRBJ2-7; 9 nucleotides align to TRBD2. This CDR3 contains 16 residues. Per germline, CDR1 SGHRS and CDR2 YFSETQ. J was trimmed by 4 bases and V by 4 bases; bases with no gene match: 12. CDR3: CASSAGLANSIYEQYF. CDR3 in DNA: TGCGCCAGCAGCGCGGGACTAGCTAATTCTATTTACGAGCAGTACTTC. Together with reference TRBV5-1 and TRBJ2-7, the CDR3 gives the full variable domain: KAGVTQTPRYLIKTRGQQVTLSCSPISGHRSVSWYQQTPGQGLQFLFEYFSETQRNKGNFPGRFSGRQFSNSRSEMNVSTLELGDSALYLCASSAGLANSIYEQYFGPGTRLTVT.

The chain uses TRBV5-1 and TRBJ1-2; D is unresolved. Looked up from germline, CDR1 is SGHRS and CDR2 is YFSETQ. The CDR3 runs 15 residues. V was clipped by 0 bases and J by 0 bases, with 9 bases between them. CDR3 nucleotide sequence: TGCGCCAGCAGCTTGGAGCCAGGAGCTAACTATGGCTACACCTTC. Protein product: CASSLEPGANYGYTF.

The chain employs TRBV15 and TRBJ1-1; 7 bases are a match to TRBD1. Looked up from germline, CDR1 is LNHNV and CDR2 is YYDKDF (reference sequence). The junction had 5 bases not matched to a gene; V was cut back by 7 bases and J by 0 bases. The CDR3 length is 14 residues. The CDR3 reads CATTRDRVNTEAFF. The CDR3 bases are TGTGCCACCACCAGGGACAGAGTGAACACTGAAGCTTTCTTT.

CDR3 amino acids: CASSLDRDTSGGVVKNIQYF. The CDR3 DNA sequence: TGTGCCAGCAGTTTAGACAGGGACACTAGCGGAGGGGTTGTGAAAAACATTCAGTACTTC. This chain links TRBV28 with TRBJ2-4; possibly TRBD2 for D (8 bases). Germline CDR1 and CDR2: MDHEN and SYDVKM. This CDR3 comprises 20 residues. V lost 2 bases to trimming and J lost 4 bases, with 27 bases between them.

The rearrangement links TRBV20-1 to TRBJ2-3; no firm D call. Germline CDR1 and CDR2: DFQATT and SNEGSKA (reference sequence). The CDR3 loop spans 11 amino acids. Trimming took 1 base from V and 9 from J, leaving 8 bases between them. The CDR3 region is CSARGGATQYF. The CDR3 nucleotides are TGCAGTGCTAGAGGCGGTGCCACGCAGTATTTT.

The gene calls are TRBV5-5 and TRBJ2-5; 7 nucleotides match TRBD1. Germline CDR1 SGHKS, CDR2 YYEKEE (reference sequence). The CDR3 runs to 16 residues. V was clipped by 4 bases and J by 0 bases; unmatched bases: 9. The CDR3 coding sequence is TGTGCCAGCAGCCGAGGGGACAGCCTATACCAAGAGACCCAGTACTTC. It yields the protein CASSRGDSLYQETQYF.

The DNA for the CDR3 is TGTGCCAGCAGCTTGGCCGACAGCGAGCAGTACTTC. Its translation: CASSLADSEQYF. V and J are TRBV5-4 and TRBJ2-7; tentative D call: TRBD1 (5 bases). Germline CDR1 SGHNT, CDR2 YYREEE (reference sequence). Trimming pared 0 bases from V and 6 bases from J, leaving 7 bases between. CDR3 size: 12 residues. Looking up the rest from reference TRBV5-4 and TRBJ2-7 gives the full variable domain: ETGVTQSPTHLIKTRGQQVTLRCSSQSGHNTVSWYQQALGQGPQFIFQYYREEENGRGNFPPRFSGLQFPNYSSELNVNALELDDSALYLCASSLADSEQYFGPGTRLTVT.

This clone was detected only a few times. V and J are TRBV6-1 and TRBJ2-7, with 10 bases lining up with TRBD1. Looked up from germline, CDR1 is MNHNS and CDR2 is SASEGT. The V gene end was trimmed by 7 bases and the J gene end by 3 bases; junction bases not matched to a gene: 6. The CDR3 is made up of 14 amino acids. CDR3 sequence (DNA): TGTGCCAGCATACCGACAGGGGGCTACTACGAGCAGTACTTC. Amino acids: CASIPTGGYYEQYF.

V is TRBV6-6 and J is TRBJ1-1, with 7 bases fitting TRBD1. Germline CDR1 and CDR2: MNHNY and SVGAGI (reference sequence). This CDR3 is 13 amino acids long. With V trimmed by 7 bases and J by 4 bases, 6 bases remained unmatched. The CDR3 reads CASKEGAVTEAFF. The CDR3 nucleotides read TGTGCCAGCAAGGAGGGGGCGGTCACTGAAGCTTTCTTT.

The chain joins TRBV2 to TRBJ1-6; D possibly corresponds to TRBD1 (6 bases). The CDR3 runs 16 residues. Germline loops: CDR1 SNHLY, CDR2 FYNNEI. The V end was cut by 3 bases, the J end by 6 bases, with 15 bases between. Written as DNA, the CDR3 is TGTGCCAGCAGTGAGAGTAGGGGGTCTTCTAATTCACCCCTCCACTTT. Translating it yields CASSESRGSSNSPLHF.

The chain carries TRBV19 and TRBJ1-2; weak D call: TRBD1 (5 bases). The CDR3 loop spans 14 amino acids. Germline loops: CDR1 LNHDA, CDR2 SQIVND (reference sequence). V was cut by 3 bases and J by 8 bases, with 16 bases left in between. CDR3 residues: CASSIDSEVGGYTF. The CDR3 DNA sequence: TGTGCCAGTAGTATCGACAGCGAAGTAGGAGGCTACACCTTC.

This clone occurred once. The V gene is TRBV29-1, the J gene TRBJ2-5, with 10 bases that match TRBD1. Germline V gives CDR1 SQVTM, CDR2 ANQGSEA. V shed 3 bases and J 6 bases; nucleotides not matched to a gene: 4. The CDR3 has 13 residues. CDR3 protein: CSVDWTGGKTQYF. The CDR3 nucleotides are TGCAGCGTTGATTGGACAGGGGGGAAGACCCAGTACTTC.

CDR3 in DNA: TGTGCCAGCAGCGCCGGCACAGATACGCAGTATTTT. Translated: CASSAGTDTQYF. V gene TRBV9 combines with J gene TRBJ2-3; D gene unclear. This CDR3 contains 12 residues. Looked up from germline, CDR1 is SGDLS and CDR2 is YYNGEE. V lost 3 bases and J 1 base, leaving 3 bases between the germline ends.

This clone was observed once. The germline gene is not matched at one end of the junction; a read error may be the cause. The genes are TRBV7-2 and TRBJ2-3, with TRBD2 matching over 9 bases. Looked up from germline, CDR1 is SGHTA and CDR2 is FQGNSA. This CDR3 comprises 15 residues. The CDR3 bases are TGTGCCAGCAGCATGACCGGGACTAGCACCGATACGCAGTATTTT. Translating it yields CASSMTGTSTDTQYF.

This clone was observed a single time. The CDR3 DNA reads TGTGCCAGCAGTCCGCCGACATGGCACTATGGCTACACCTTC. Translating it yields CASSPPTWHYGYTF. This chain connects TRBV6-6 to TRBJ1-2; D call uncertain. CDR1 and CDR2 (germline): MNHNY, SVGAGI (reference sequence). The CDR3 length is 14 residues. V was cut by 5 bases and J by 3 bases, with 13 bases left in between.

This sequence joins TRBV5-1 and TRBJ2-6; a possible D gene is TRBD1 (6 bases). The CDR3 is 16 amino acids. From germline, CDR1 is SGHRS and CDR2 YFSETQ. V was shortened by 0 bases and J by 7 bases, with 14 bases between the two germline ends. The CDR3 region is CASSLEGGSLANVLTF. DNA of the CDR3: TGCGCCAGCAGCTTGGAAGGGGGTTCTTTAGCCAACGTCCTGACTTTC. The full variable domain, in which reference TRBV5-1 and TRBJ2-6 provide the parts outside the CDR3, is KAGVTQTPRYLIKTRGQQVTLSCSPISGHRSVSWYQQTPGQGLQFLFEYFSETQRNKGNFPGRFSGRQFSNSRSEMNVSTLELGDSALYLCASSLEGGSLANVLTFGAGSRLTVL.